This TCR beta chain was sequenced in a study of post-analysis software for immune sequencing data. Study observations and caveats: Batch-matched samples strongly co-clustered by F measure. Patients used several TRBV segments, including TRBV5-6, TRBV5-1 and TRBV20-1, more often than controls.

Turning to this clonotype: Antigen specificity is unknown.

The junction had 8 bases not matched to a gene; V was cut back by 6 bases and J by 7 bases. The CDR3 is made up of 14 amino acids. Germline V CDR1 and CDR2: SQVTM, ANQGSEA. Sequencing libraries made from TCR beta cDNA carried unique molecular identifiers. TCRdb passed the PCR reads through MiXCR, listing each CDR3 protein once. The table lists roughly 620,000 distinct CDR3 sequences, roughly two fifths of them singletons, with roughly 1.7% in the top ten. This receptor was identified in a girl aged 10-17 years with multiple sclerosis. This chain uses TRBV29-1 with TRBJ2-1; 11 nucleotides agree with TRBD1. The sequenced sample consisted of blood. The CDR3, as DNA: TGCAGCGTCTACACCGGGACAGGGGGGAATGAGCAGTTCTTC. Its translation is CSVYTGTGGNEQFF.